This T cell receptor beta chain was recovered during a study of blood T cells in healthy people across ages. Note on this clonotype: Its antigen is undetermined.

Next came a second PCR, run for about 6 to 12 cycles, which used a sample-barcoded 5' primer along with a J-beta primer mix. TCRdb used MiXCR to reprocess the 5' RACE reads, holding one entry per CDR3 protein. The repertoire holds roughly 790,000 distinct CDR3 sequences, with around 46% as singletons. Overall study findings and caveats: It was not known whether donors were CMV positive (a possible confounder of expanded clonotype changes). Age advanced and TCR beta diversity per million T cells fell, roughly linearly.

Roughly 10 milliliters was the volume of peripheral blood drawn from each donor. Each sample yielded at least 6 million isolated PBMCs. The material sequenced was blood. This receptor was taken from a woman in her fifties or sixties in good health.

CDR3 sequence (DNA): TGTGCCAGCAGCCAACGCAGGGGAACGACTGAAGCTTTCTTT. This translates into CASSQRRGTTEAFF. V is TRBV3-1 and J is TRBJ1-1, with D tentatively TRBD1 (6 bases). Germline CDR1 reads LGHDT; CDR2 reads YNNKEL (reference sequence). V shed 2 bases and J shed 5 bases, with 12 bases lying between them. The length of the CDR3 is 14 residues. Together with reference TRBV3-1 and TRBJ1-1, the CDR3 gives the full variable domain: DTAVSQTPKYLVTQMGNDKSIKCEQNLGHDTMYWYKQDSKKFLKIMFSYNNKELIINETVPNRFSPKSPDKAHLNLHINSLELGDSAVYFCASSQRRGTTEAFFGQGTRLTVV.